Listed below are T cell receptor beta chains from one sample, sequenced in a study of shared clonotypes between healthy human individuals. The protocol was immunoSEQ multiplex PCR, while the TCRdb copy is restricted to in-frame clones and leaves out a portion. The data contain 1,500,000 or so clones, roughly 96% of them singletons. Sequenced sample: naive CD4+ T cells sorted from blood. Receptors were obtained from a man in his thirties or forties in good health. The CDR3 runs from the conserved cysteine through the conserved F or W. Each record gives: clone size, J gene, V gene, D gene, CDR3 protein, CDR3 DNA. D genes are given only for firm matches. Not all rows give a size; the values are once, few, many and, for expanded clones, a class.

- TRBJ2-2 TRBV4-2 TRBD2 CASSLAVAGTGELFF TGTGCCAGCAGCTTGGCGGTAGCGGGAACCGGGGAGCTGTTTTTT
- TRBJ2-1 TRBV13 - CASSPRMGGAASPGHEQFF TGTGCCAGCAGCCCCCGGATGGGGGGGGCCGCAAGCCCAGGCCATGAGCAGTTCTTC
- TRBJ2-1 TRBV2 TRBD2 CASSGGLAGAYNEQFF TGTGCCAGCAGTGGGGGACTAGCGGGAGCATACAATGAGCAGTTCTTC
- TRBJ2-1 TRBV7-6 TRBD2 CASSRGTSGSHEQFF TGTGCCAGCAGCCGAGGCACTAGCGGGAGCCATGAGCAGTTCTTC
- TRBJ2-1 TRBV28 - CASQEVSYNEQFF TGTGCCAGCCAGGAGGTGTCCTACAATGAGCAGTTCTTC
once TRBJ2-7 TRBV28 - CASSYTVTGYEQYF TGTGCCAGCAGTTACACGGTAACGGGATACGAGCAGTACTTC
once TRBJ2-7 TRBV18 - CASSPRFLGEQYF TGTGCCAGCTCACCCAGGTTTCTCGGCGAGCAGTACTTC
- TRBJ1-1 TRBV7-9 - CASTSGGPRRAEAFF TGTGCCAGCACCTCAGGTGGCCCGAGGAGGGCTGAAGCTTTCTTT
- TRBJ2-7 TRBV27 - CASSFRDHGIYEQYF TGTGCCAGCAGTTTCCGGGACCACGGAATCTACGAGCAGTACTTC
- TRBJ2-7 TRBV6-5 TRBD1 CASQGSGQGSYEQYF TGTGCCAGCCAGGGATCGGGACAGGGGTCCTACGAGCAGTACTTC
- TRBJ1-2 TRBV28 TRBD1 CASRIQGRDYGYTF TGTGCCAGCAGGATACAGGGGAGGGACTATGGCTACACCTTC
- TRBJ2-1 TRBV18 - CASSPRRSDQNVFIEQFF TGTGCCAGCTCACCACGGCGGTCAGACCAGAACGTCTTCATTGAGCAGTTCTTC
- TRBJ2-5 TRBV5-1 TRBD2 CASSLGLLAGLRGEETQYF TGCGCCAGCAGCTTGGGATTGTTGGCGGGACTACGGGGGGAAGAGACCCAGTACTTC
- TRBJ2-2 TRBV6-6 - CASSPLAGTNTGELFF TGTGCCAGCAGCCCTCTCGCGGGGACGAACACCGGGGAGCTGTTTTTT
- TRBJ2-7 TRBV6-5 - CASSDPPLNEQYF TGTGCCAGCAGCGATCCTCCGCTTAACGAGCAGTACTTC
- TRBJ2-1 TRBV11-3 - CASSSDHNEQFF TGTGCCAGCAGCTCGGACCACAATGAGCAGTTCTTC